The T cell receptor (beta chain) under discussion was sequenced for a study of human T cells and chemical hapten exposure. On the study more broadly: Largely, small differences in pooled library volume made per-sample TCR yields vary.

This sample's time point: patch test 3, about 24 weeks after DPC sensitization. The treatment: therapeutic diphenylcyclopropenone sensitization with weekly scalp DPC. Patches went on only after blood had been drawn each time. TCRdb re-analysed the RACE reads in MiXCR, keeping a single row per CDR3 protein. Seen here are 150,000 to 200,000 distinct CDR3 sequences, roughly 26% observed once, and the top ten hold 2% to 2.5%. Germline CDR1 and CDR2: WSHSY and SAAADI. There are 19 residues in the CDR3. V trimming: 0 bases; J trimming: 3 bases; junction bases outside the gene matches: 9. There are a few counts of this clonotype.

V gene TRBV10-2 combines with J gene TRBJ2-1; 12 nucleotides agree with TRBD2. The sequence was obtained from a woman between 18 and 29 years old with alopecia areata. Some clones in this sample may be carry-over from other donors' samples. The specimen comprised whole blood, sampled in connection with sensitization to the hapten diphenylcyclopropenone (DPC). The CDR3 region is CASSESPSSGGGVYNEQFF. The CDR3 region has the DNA TGCGCCAGCAGTGAGTCCCCGTCTAGCGGGGGGGGAGTCTACAATGAGCAGTTCTTC.